This T cell receptor beta chain was retrieved from a study of shared clonotypes between healthy human individuals. About the research overall: Each donor contributed plates that comprised three CD4 naive, three CD4 memory, two CD8 naive and one CD8 memory.

As concerns this clone: Its specificity is not known.

CD45RO negativity and positive selection for CCR7 defined naive CD8 cells, a population that excluded terminally differentiated effector memory CD45RA+ cells. Healthy HIV-negative adults with no recent acute infections or vaccinations were recruited as donors. The CDR3 consists of 17 residues. The germline CDR1 and CDR2 sequences are SGHAT and FQNNGV. With 5 bases clipped from V and 0 bases from J, the junction kept 2 bases outside the gene matches. Study-wide results and caveats: Generation probabilities of non-shared clonotypes were lower (relative to those shared by all four donors).

Genomic DNA belonging to each subset was distributed in equal measure over several immunoSEQ plates. Sequenced by immunoSEQ multiplex PCR; TCRdb stores in-frame clones only, minus some. This sample carries under 600,000 clones, roughly 98% of them seen once, and the ten largest clones take 0.25% to 0.35%. The sequence was obtained from a man aged 25-40 years in good health. This chain connects TRBV11-2 to TRBJ2-2; 14 nucleotides line up with TRBD2. Sequenced material: naive CD8+ T cells sorted from blood. DNA for the CDR3: TGTGCCAGCAGCGGGACTAGCGGGAGTTCGAACACCGGGGAGCTGTTTTTT. The encoded protein is CASSGTSGSSNTGELFF.